A selection of T cell receptor beta chains follows, all from one sample in a study of shared clonotypes between healthy human individuals. Measured with immunoSEQ multiplex PCR; TCRdb has only the in-frame clones, and not every one. The table lists about 1.9 million clones, 93% of them singletons, with more than 1.5% in the top ten. Input material: naive CD8+ T cells from PBMCs. These TCRs come from a man between 18 and 29 years old in good health. Some clones in this sample may be carry-over from other donors' samples. CDR3s include the opening cysteine and the closing phenylalanine or tryptophan. D genes are given only for firm matches. Rows may omit the clone size; those that give it use once, few, many or a size class.

>TRBD2|TRBV19|.|TRBJ2-7
CASSTRDYSYEQYF
TGTGCCAGTAGTACTCGGGACTACTCCTACGAGCAGTACTTC
>.|TRBV14|.|TRBJ2-1
CASSQDSIAGVSYNEQFF
TGTGCCAGCAGCCAAGATTCCATCGCGGGTGTGTCCTACAATGAGCAGTTCTTC
>TRBD1|TRBV19|.|TRBJ2-7
CASKQWDRDPYEQYF
TGTGCCAGTAAACAATGGGACAGAGATCCCTACGAGCAGTACTTC
>.|TRBV4-3|.|TRBJ2-1
CASSQAKRRPVGYNEQFF
TGCGCCAGCAGCCAGGCAAAACGACGCCCCGTCGGTTACAATGAGCAGTTCTTC
>.|TRBV6-5|.|TRBJ2-7
CASSYGGSEQYF
TGTGCCAGCAGTTACGGGGGCAGCGAGCAGTACTTC
>.|TRBV28|.|TRBJ1-3
CASSLLVSGNTIYF
TGTGCCAGCAGTTTACTCGTCTCTGGAAACACCATATATTTT
>.|TRBV10-3|.|TRBJ2-7
CAISDPTQSYEQYF
TGTGCCATCAGTGATCCGACACAATCCTACGAGCAGTACTTC
>TRBD1|TRBV27|.|TRBJ2-1
CASSWVGGEQFF
TGTGCCAGCAGTTGGGTAGGGGGCGAGCAGTTCTTC
>.|TRBV27|.|TRBJ1-1
CASSLSTGAEAFF
TGTGCCAGCAGTTTATCGACGGGGGCTGAAGCTTTCTTT
>.|TRBV2|few|TRBJ2-7
CASSEAYEQYF
TGTGCCAGCAGTGAGGCCTACGAGCAGTACTTC
>.|TRBV11-2|.|TRBJ1-5
CASSLSAGGNQPQHF
TGTGCCAGCAGCTTGAGTGCAGGGGGCAATCAGCCCCAGCATTTT
>.|TRBV4-3|.|TRBJ1-2
CASSMGQGTANYGYTF
TGCGCCAGCAGTATGGGCCAAGGGACCGCTAACTATGGCTACACCTTC
>.|TRBV9|.|TRBJ2-1
CASSGSTSPPAPEQFF
TGTGCCAGCAGCGGATCGACTAGTCCGCCGGCCCCCGAGCAGTTCTTC
>TRBD2|TRBV9|.|TRBJ2-7
CASSPSGRGEQYF
TGTGCCAGCAGCCCGAGCGGGAGAGGCGAGCAGTACTTC
>.|TRBV6-5|.|TRBJ1-2
CASSYLEANYGYTF
TGTGCCAGCAGTTATTTGGAAGCTAACTATGGCTACACCTTC
>.|TRBV6-5|.|TRBJ2-1
CASSYPPNEQFF
TGTGCCAGCAGTTATCCTCCAAACGAGCAGTTCTTC
>.|TRBV27|once|TRBJ1-4
CASSLKGVGEKLFF
TGTGCCAGCAGTTTAAAGGGTGTGGGGGAAAAACTGTTTTTT
>.|TRBV28|once|TRBJ2-5
CASSPGSRVWGPETQYF
TGTGCCAGCAGCCCCGGTAGCAGGGTTTGGGGTCCAGAGACCCAGTACTTC
>TRBD2|TRBV7-9|.|TRBJ2-3
CASSSSGTPDTQYF
TGTGCCAGCAGCTCCAGCGGGACGCCAGATACGCAGTATTTT
>.|TRBV5-1|.|TRBJ1-1
CASSPPSASLSTEAFF
TGCGCCAGCAGCCCTCCCTCGGCCTCCCTATCCACTGAAGCTTTCTTT
>.|TRBV29-1|.|TRBJ2-1
CSVPREGAGYNEQFF
TGCAGCGTCCCAAGGGAGGGGGCGGGTTACAATGAGCAGTTCTTC
>.|TRBV7-3|.|TRBJ2-3
CASSLERTWDTQYF
TGTGCCAGCAGCTTAGAGCGGACCTGGGATACGCAGTATTTT
>TRBD2|TRBV13|.|TRBJ2-5
CASSLGSLAGGGQETQYF
TGTGCCAGCAGCTTAGGTTCTCTAGCGGGAGGGGGTCAAGAGACCCAGTACTTC
>.|TRBV19|.|TRBJ1-2
CASSIDLRQNYGYTF
TGTGCCAGTAGTATAGATCTAAGACAAAACTATGGCTACACCTTC
>.|TRBV27|.|TRBJ2-1
CASSLLTAKNEQFF
TGTGCCAGCAGTTTATTGACGGCCAAAAATGAGCAGTTCTTC
>TRBD2|TRBV28|.|TRBJ2-1
CATQPGLAGVVHEQFF
TGTGCCACCCAACCGGGACTAGCGGGAGTGGTGCATGAGCAGTTCTTC
>.|TRBV2|.|TRBJ2-1
CASSDSQGPYNEQFF
TGTGCCAGCAGTGATTCGCAGGGACCCTACAATGAGCAGTTCTTC
>.|TRBV28|.|TRBJ2-3
CASSLIWGRQSTDTQYF
TGTGCCAGCAGTTTAATATGGGGACGACAGAGCACAGATACGCAGTATTTT
>TRBD2|TRBV7-6|.|TRBJ2-7
CASSLGGLATYEQYF
TGTGCCAGCAGCCTGGGGGGACTAGCCACCTACGAGCAGTACTTC
>.|TRBV5-6|.|TRBJ2-2
CASSLYGEGSSGELFF
TGTGCCAGCAGCTTGTACGGGGAAGGAAGTTCCGGGGAGCTGTTTTTT
>.|TRBV27|once|TRBJ2-3
CASSLTSSLGDTQYF
TGTGCCAGCAGTTTAACTAGCTCCCTGGGGGATACGCAGTATTTT
>.|TRBV28|.|TRBJ1-5
CASSSRQASHQPQHF
TGTGCCAGCAGCTCAAGACAAGCTTCGCATCAGCCCCAGCATTTT
>TRBD2|TRBV7-7|.|TRBJ2-1
CASSQGLAVGYNEQFF
TGTGCCAGCAGCCAGGGACTAGCGGTGGGGTACAATGAGCAGTTCTTC
>TRBD1|TRBV5-4|once|TRBJ1-3
CASSLDRAGNTIYF
TGTGCCAGCAGCTTAGACAGGGCTGGAAACACCATATATTTT
>TRBD2|TRBV2|.|TRBJ2-7
CASSVWTSGSYEQYF
TGTGCCAGCAGTGTTTGGACTAGCGGATCCTACGAGCAGTACTTC
>TRBD2|TRBV18|.|TRBJ2-2
CASSNLQREENTGELFF
TGTGCCAGCTCTAACCTTCAGCGGGAGGAGAACACCGGGGAGCTGTTTTTT
>TRBD2|TRBV6-5|.|TRBJ2-1
CASRPRDYSYNEQFF
TGTGCCAGCAGGCCCCGGGACTACAGTTACAATGAGCAGTTCTTC